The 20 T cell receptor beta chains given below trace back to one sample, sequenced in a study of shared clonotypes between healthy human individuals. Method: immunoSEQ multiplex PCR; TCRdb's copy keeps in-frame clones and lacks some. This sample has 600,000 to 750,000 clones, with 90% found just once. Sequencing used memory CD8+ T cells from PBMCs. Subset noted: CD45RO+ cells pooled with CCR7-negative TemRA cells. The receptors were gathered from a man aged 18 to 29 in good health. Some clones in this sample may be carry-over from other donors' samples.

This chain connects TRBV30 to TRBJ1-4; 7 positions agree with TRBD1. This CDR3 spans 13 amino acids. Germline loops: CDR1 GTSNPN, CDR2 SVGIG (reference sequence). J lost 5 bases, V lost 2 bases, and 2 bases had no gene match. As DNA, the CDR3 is TGTGCCTGGAGTAGGACAGGAAATGAAAAACTGTTTTTT. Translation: CAWSRTGNEKLFF. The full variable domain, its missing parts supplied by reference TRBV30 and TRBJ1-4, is SQTIHQWPATLVQPVGSPLSLECTVEGTSNPNLYWYRQAAGRGLQLLFYSVGIGQISSEVPQNLSASRPQDRQFILSSKKLLLSDSGFYLCAWSRTGNEKLFFGSGTQLSVL.

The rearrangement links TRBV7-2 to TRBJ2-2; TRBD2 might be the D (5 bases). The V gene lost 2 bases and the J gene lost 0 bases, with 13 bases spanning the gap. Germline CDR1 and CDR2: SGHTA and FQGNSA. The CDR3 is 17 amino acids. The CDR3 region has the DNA TGTGCCAGCAGCTTAATATGGCGGACTGCGAACACCGGGGAGCTGTTTTTT. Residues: CASSLIWRTANTGELFF.

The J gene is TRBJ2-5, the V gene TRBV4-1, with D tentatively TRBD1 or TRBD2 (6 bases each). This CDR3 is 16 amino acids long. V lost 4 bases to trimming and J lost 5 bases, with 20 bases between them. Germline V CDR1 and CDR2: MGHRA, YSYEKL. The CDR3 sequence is CASSPFGGGMGETQYF. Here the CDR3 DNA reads TGCGCCAGCAGCCCCTTCGGGGGCGGTATGGGGGAGACCCAGTACTTC.

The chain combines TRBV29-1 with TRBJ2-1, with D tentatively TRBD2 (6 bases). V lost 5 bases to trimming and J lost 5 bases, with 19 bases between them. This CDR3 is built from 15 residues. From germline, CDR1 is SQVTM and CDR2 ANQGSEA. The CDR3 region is CSVFEVAGWDNEQFF. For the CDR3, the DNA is TGCAGCGTTTTTGAGGTGGCGGGATGGGACAATGAGCAGTTCTTC.

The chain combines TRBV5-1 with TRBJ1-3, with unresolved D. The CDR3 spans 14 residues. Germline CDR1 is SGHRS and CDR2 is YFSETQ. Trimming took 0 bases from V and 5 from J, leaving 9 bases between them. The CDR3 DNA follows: TGCGCCAGCAGCTTGGCGGATCTCCGAAACACCATATATTTT. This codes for CASSLADLRNTIYF.

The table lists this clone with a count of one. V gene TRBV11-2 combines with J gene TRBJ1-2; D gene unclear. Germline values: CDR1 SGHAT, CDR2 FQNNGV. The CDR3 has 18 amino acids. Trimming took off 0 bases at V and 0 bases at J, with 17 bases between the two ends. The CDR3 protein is CASSLDRSTTHSNYGYTF. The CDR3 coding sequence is TGTGCCAGCAGCTTAGATAGGAGCACCACTCATTCTAACTATGGCTACACCTTC.

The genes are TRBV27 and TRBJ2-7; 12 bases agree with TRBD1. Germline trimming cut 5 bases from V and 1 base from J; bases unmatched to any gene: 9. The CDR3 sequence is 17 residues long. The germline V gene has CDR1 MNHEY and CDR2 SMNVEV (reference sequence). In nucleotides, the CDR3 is TGTGCCAGCAGTCCCGTCCGGGACAGGGGGCCTTCCTACGAGCAGTACTTC. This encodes CASSPVRDRGPSYEQYF.

CDR3 DNA: TGTGCCAGCAGCTTGGGCGTCTACTATGGCTACACCTTC. Amino acids: CASSLGVYYGYTF. V is TRBV5-8 and J is TRBJ1-2; D gene uncertain. The V end was cut by 0 bases, the J end by 3 bases, with 6 bases between. CDR1 is SGHTS, CDR2 YDEGEE, per germline. The CDR3 spans 13 residues.

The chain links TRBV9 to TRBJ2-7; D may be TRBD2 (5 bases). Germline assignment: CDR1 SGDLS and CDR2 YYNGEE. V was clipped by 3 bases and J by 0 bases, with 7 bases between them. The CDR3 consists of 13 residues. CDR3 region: CASSEGSSYEQYF. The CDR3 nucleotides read TGTGCCAGCAGCGAAGGGAGCTCCTACGAGCAGTACTTC.

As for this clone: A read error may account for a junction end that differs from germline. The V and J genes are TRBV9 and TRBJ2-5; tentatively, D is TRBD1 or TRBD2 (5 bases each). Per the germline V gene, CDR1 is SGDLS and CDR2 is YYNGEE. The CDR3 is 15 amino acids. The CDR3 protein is CASSGRDGAQGTQYF. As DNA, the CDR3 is TGTGCCAGCAGCGGAAGGGACGGGGCACAAGGGACCCAGTACTTC.

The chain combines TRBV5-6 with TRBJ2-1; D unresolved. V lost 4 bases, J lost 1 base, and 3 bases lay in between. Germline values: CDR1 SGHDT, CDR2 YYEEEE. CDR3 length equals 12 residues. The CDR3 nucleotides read TGTGCCAGCAGCATTTCCTACAATGAGCAGTTCTTC. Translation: CASSISYNEQFF.

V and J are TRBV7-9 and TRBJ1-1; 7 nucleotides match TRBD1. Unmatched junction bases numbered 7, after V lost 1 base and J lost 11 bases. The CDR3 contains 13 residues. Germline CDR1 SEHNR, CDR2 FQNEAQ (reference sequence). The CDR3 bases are TGTGCCAGCAGCTTAGTGGGACAGAGTGGGGCTTTCTTT. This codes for CASSLVGQSGAFF.

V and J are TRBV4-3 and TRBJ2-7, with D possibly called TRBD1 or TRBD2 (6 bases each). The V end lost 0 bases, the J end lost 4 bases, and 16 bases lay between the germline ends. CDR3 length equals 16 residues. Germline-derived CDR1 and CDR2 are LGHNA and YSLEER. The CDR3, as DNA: TGCGCCAGCAGCCAAGAAGGGGGTGGGGGGCCGTACGAGCAGTACTTC. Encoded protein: CASSQEGGGGPYEQYF.

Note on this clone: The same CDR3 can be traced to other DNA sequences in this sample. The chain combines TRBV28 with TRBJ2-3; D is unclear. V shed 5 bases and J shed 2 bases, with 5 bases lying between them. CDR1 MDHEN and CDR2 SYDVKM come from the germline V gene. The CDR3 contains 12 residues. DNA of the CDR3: TGTGCCAGCAGTCCACACACAGATACGCAGTATTTT. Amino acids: CASSPHTDTQYF. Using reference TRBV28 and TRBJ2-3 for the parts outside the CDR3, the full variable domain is DVKVTQSSRYLVKRTGEKVFLECVQDMDHENMFWYRQDPGLGLRLIYFSYDVKMKEKGDIPEGYSVSREKKERFSLILESASTNQTSMYLCASSPHTDTQYFGPGTRLTVL.

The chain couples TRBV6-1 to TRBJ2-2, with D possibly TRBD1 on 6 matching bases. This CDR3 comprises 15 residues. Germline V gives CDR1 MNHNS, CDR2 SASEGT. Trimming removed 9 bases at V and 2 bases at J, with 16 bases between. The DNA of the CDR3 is TGTGCCAGACCCGGGACACGTTATAACACCGGGGAGCTGTTTTTT. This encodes CARPGTRYNTGELFF.

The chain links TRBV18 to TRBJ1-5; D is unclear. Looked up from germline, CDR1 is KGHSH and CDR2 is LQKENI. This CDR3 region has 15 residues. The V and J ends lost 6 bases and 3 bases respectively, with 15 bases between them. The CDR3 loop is CASSHLGFHNQPQHF. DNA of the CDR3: TGTGCCAGCTCCCATTTAGGTTTCCACAATCAGCCCCAGCATTTT.

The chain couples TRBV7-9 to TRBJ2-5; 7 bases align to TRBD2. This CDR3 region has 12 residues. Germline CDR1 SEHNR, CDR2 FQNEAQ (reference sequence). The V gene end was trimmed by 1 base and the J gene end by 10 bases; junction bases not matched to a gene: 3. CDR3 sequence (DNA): TGTGCCAGCAGCTTAGGAGGGAGGGACCAGTACTTC. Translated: CASSLGGRDQYF.

CDR3: CAISESAGRNTIYF. CDR3 coding DNA: TGTGCCATCAGTGAGTCCGCAGGGAGAAACACCATATATTTT. The chain links TRBV10-3 to TRBJ1-3, with a weak D call TRBD1 (5 bases). The CDR3 consists of 14 residues. Germline V gene data show CDR1 as ENHRY and CDR2 as SYGVKD. Trimming cost V 0 bases and J 5 bases, with 8 bases left between them.

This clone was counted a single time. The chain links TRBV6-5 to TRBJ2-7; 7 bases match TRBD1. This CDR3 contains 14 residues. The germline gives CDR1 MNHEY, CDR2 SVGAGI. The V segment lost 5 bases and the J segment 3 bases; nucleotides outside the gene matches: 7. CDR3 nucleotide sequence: TGTGCCAGCAGTCCCCGACAGGGTTACTACGAGCAGTACTTC. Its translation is CASSPRQGYYEQYF.

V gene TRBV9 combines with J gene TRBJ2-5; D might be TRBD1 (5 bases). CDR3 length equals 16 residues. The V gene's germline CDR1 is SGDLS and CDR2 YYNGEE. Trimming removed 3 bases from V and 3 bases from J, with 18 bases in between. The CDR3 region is CASSEQEGFGKETQYF. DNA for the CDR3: TGTGCCAGCAGCGAACAGGAAGGGTTTGGGAAAGAGACCCAGTACTTC. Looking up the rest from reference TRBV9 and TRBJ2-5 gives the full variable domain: DSGVTQTPKHLITATGQRVTLRCSPRSGDLSVYWYQQSLDQGLQFLIQYYNGEERAKGNILERFSAQQFPDLHSELNLSSLELGDSALYFCASSEQEGFGKETQYFGPGTRLLVL.